Below are 21 T cell receptor beta chains sequenced from a single sample in a study of graft-versus-host responses after intestinal transplantation (dated by TCRdb to the early 2020s). Receptor libraries were prepared by the immunoSEQ multiplex PCR assay. In TCRdb, the immuneACCESS table is reduced to in-frame sequences with V and J assigned. These tables do not hold every clone; where another copy was compared, an unresolved V gene accounts for under half, and the others remain unexplained. This sample comprises around 71,000 clones, roughly 92% of them detected only once. About 6.7% of the sample rests with the top ten. Sample: bone marrow, taken 700 to 850 days after intestinal transplantation. These receptors originate from a human patient who received an intestinal transplant, so some T cells may come from the graft donor.

This clone was counted only a few times. This chain connects TRBV4-1 to TRBJ1-6; 7 bases are shared with TRBD1. Germline loops: CDR1 MGHRA, CDR2 YSYEKL. The length of the CDR3 is 14 residues. The V and J ends lost 6 bases and 8 bases, in that order; junction bases with no gene match: 7. The CDR3 bases are TGCGCCAGCAGGCGTCAGGGGGTCTATTCACCCCTCCACTTT. This encodes CASRRQGVYSPLHF.

The chain recombines TRBV4-1 with TRBJ2-7; 7 nucleotides agree with TRBD2. Germline V lookup: CDR1 MGHRA, CDR2 YSYEKL. There are 13 residues in the CDR3. V lost 3 bases to trimming and J lost 6 bases; unmatched junction nucleotides: 5. CDR3 in DNA: TGCGCCAGCAGCCAGGGGGGGGAGGGCGAGCAGTACTTC. This encodes CASSQGGEGEQYF.

The chain is built from TRBV9 and TRBJ2-3; TRBD2 might be the D (6 bases). Germline V gene sequence: CDR1 SGDLS, CDR2 YYNGEE. Trimming removed 4 bases from V and 5 bases from J, with 14 bases in between. The CDR3 loop spans 14 amino acids. CDR3 protein: CASSPRGSGDTQYF. DNA of the CDR3: TGTGCCAGCAGCCCCCGGGGGAGCGGAGATACGCAGTATTTT.

The CDR3 bases are TGTGCCAGCTCACCACAGGAAACGGCAGGAGGTGAAAAACTGTTTTTT. As protein: CASSPQETAGGEKLFF. The chain carries TRBV18 and TRBJ1-4; no firm D call. Trimming removed 1 base at V and 7 bases at J, with 16 bases between. The CDR3 runs 16 residues. The V gene's germline CDR1 is KGHSH and CDR2 LQKENI.

The chain has TRBV11-3 and TRBJ1-5; D may be TRBD1 (5 bases). The V and J ends lost 3 bases and 0 bases respectively, with 12 bases between them. CDR1 and CDR2 (germline): SGHNT, YENEEA. The CDR3 consists of 16 residues. As DNA, the CDR3 is TGTGCCAGCAGCTTGTCAGGGAAGTATAGCAATCAGCCCCAGCATTTT. This encodes CASSLSGKYSNQPQHF.

This chain's CDR3 is CASSLGSEETQYF. In DNA, the CDR3 is TGTGCCAGCAGCTTGGGGTCTGAGGAGACCCAGTACTTC. The chain combines TRBV5-4 with TRBJ2-5, with unresolved D. This CDR3 has 13 residues. Germline values: CDR1 SGHNT, CDR2 YYREEE (reference sequence). V lost 0 bases to trimming and J lost 5 bases, with 8 bases between them.

The V and J genes are TRBV6-5 and TRBJ1-3; TRBD1 agrees at 7 bases. This CDR3 is 14 amino acids long. Germline values: CDR1 MNHEY, CDR2 SVGAGI. With 6 bases clipped from V and 2 bases from J, the junction kept 4 bases outside the gene matches. The CDR3 DNA sequence: TGTGCCAGCAGCGGCGACAGGGCTGGAAACACCATATATTTT. It encodes CASSGDRAGNTIYF.

The rearrangement links TRBV19 to TRBJ2-2, with D possibly being TRBD1 (5 bases). Germline CDR1 is LNHDA and CDR2 is SQIVND (reference sequence). The CDR3 is 16 residues long. Trimming removed 3 bases from V and 6 bases from J, with 17 bases in between. The CDR3 here is CASSILGLGYPGELFF. The DNA of the CDR3 is TGTGCCAGTAGTATTTTGGGGCTCGGGTACCCCGGGGAGCTGTTTTTT.

This sequence joins TRBV10-2 and TRBJ2-1; 8 positions agree with TRBD1. The germline V gene has CDR1 WSHSY and CDR2 SAAADI. This CDR3 region has 15 residues. V lost 10 bases to trimming and J lost 0 bases; unmatched junction nucleotides: 8. The CDR3 is CATRTGSSSYNEQFF. CDR3 coding DNA: TGCGCCACCCGGACAGGGTCAAGCTCCTACAATGAGCAGTTCTTC.

The chain carries TRBV28 and TRBJ2-7; TRBD2 matches 13 bases. This CDR3 comprises 15 residues. Germline lookup yields CDR1 MDHEN and CDR2 SYDVKM. J gave up 7 bases and V 2 bases, and 5 bases lay outside the gene matches. The CDR3 protein is CASSLGLAGVGEQYF. In DNA, the CDR3 is TGTGCCAGCAGTTTAGGACTAGCGGGAGTTGGAGAGCAGTACTTC.

The CDR3 sequence: CASTTGQGMEKLFF. CDR3 DNA sequence: TGTGCCAGTACCACGGGACAGGGTATGGAAAAACTGTTTTTT. The V and J genes are TRBV19 and TRBJ1-4; 9 nucleotides line up with TRBD1. Losses at the gene ends were 7 bases for V and 8 bases for J; bases not matched to a gene: 8. Germline V gene lookup returns CDR1 LNHDA and CDR2 SQIVND (reference sequence). This CDR3 is 14 amino acids long.

This clone was seen just once. The chain employs TRBV5-1 and TRBJ1-3; possibly TRBD1 for D (6 bases). CDR1 SGHRS and CDR2 YFSETQ come from the germline V gene. Deletions cut 5 bases from V and 11 bases from J, with 23 bases between. CDR3 length equals 15 residues. CDR3 sequence reads: CASREATGPWTPIYF. CDR3 nucleotide sequence: TGCGCCAGCAGAGAAGCGACAGGTCCCTGGACTCCCATATATTTT. The full variable domain, in which reference TRBV5-1 and TRBJ1-3 provide the parts outside the CDR3, is KAGVTQTPRYLIKTRGQQVTLSCSPISGHRSVSWYQQTPGQGLQFLFEYFSETQRNKGNFPGRFSGRQFSNSRSEMNVSTLELGDSALYLCASREATGPWTPIYFGEGSWLTVV.

The V call is TRBV7-9, the J call TRBJ2-1; TRBD1 matches at 9 bases. Germline loops: CDR1 SEHNR, CDR2 FQNEAQ (reference sequence). CDR3 length: 19 residues. V shed 1 base, J shed 3 bases, and the junction held 13 bases outside the gene matches. This CDR3 is CASSLVGQGTSIFYNEQFF. The CDR3, as DNA: TGTGCCAGCAGCTTAGTTGGACAGGGGACAAGCATATTCTACAATGAGCAGTTCTTC.

In this sample, this clone turned up a few times. The chain joins TRBV28 to TRBJ1-1; no clear D gene. Germline V lookup: CDR1 MDHEN, CDR2 SYDVKM. The ends were cut back, 7 bases at V and 8 bases at J, with 17 bases in the middle. The CDR3 sequence is 13 residues long. CDR3 DNA sequence: TGTGCCAGCAAACCCCCCGCTGAGCTAGAAGCTTTCTTT. As protein: CASKPPAELEAFF. The complete variable domain, with remaining parts taken from reference TRBV28 and TRBJ1-1, reads DVKVTQSSRYLVKRTGEKVFLECVQDMDHENMFWYRQDPGLGLRLIYFSYDVKMKEKGDIPEGYSVSREKKERFSLILESASTNQTSMYLCASKPPAELEAFFGQGTRLTVV.

This chain joins TRBV19 and TRBJ2-1; D is undetermined. Trimming left V 4 bases short and J 6 bases short, with 19 bases between. This CDR3 is built from 16 residues. Germline CDR1 is LNHDA and CDR2 is SQIVND (reference sequence). CDR3 loop: CASSTPPDWTPNEQFF. In nucleotides, the CDR3 is TGTGCCAGTAGTACTCCCCCCGACTGGACCCCCAATGAGCAGTTCTTC.

This sequence joins TRBV11-2 and TRBJ1-6; 7 nucleotides align to TRBD1. V lost 5 bases, J lost 0 bases, and 10 bases stayed unmatched. The germline V gene encodes CDR1 SGHAT and CDR2 FQNNGV. This CDR3 has 18 residues. DNA for the CDR3: TGTGCCAGCAGCCCGACAGGGATCCCGAGCTCCTATAATTCACCCCTCCACTTT. Amino acid sequence: CASSPTGIPSSYNSPLHF.

The chain combines TRBV11-2 with TRBJ2-1; 13 bases align to TRBD2. CDR1 SGHAT and CDR2 FQNNGV come from the germline V gene. V shed 5 bases and J 8 bases; nucleotides not matched to a gene: 9. The CDR3 covers 16 residues. This chain's CDR3 is CASSPIGTSGKDEQFF. CDR3 bases: TGTGCCAGCAGCCCAATCGGGACTAGCGGGAAGGATGAGCAGTTCTTC. Full variable domain (missing parts from reference TRBV11-2 and TRBJ2-1): EAGVAQSPRYKIIEKRQSVAFWCNPISGHATLYWYQQILGQGPKLLIQFQNNGVVDDSQLPKDRFSAERLKGVDSTLKIQPAKLEDSAVYLCASSPIGTSGKDEQFFGPGTRLTVL.

The V gene is TRBV5-4, the J gene TRBJ2-7, with 11 bases matching TRBD2. V shed 5 bases, J shed 1 base, and the junction held 5 bases outside the gene matches. Germline V lookup: CDR1 SGHNT, CDR2 YYREEE (reference sequence). The CDR3 runs 15 residues. CDR3 sequence reads: CASRLAGGLSYEQYF. Written as DNA, the CDR3 is TGTGCCAGCAGGCTAGCGGGAGGCCTATCCTACGAGCAGTACTTC.

This chain joins TRBV19 and TRBJ1-1; 7 bases are shared with TRBD1. The CDR3 totals 18 residues. The germline gives CDR1 LNHDA, CDR2 SQIVND (reference sequence). V gave up 0 bases and J gave up 0 bases; unmatched junction bases: 10. The chain's CDR3 is CASSIDRSPTGMNTEAFF. DNA of the CDR3: TGTGCCAGTAGTATAGATAGATCTCCGACAGGGATGAACACTGAAGCTTTCTTT.

The V and J genes are TRBV9 and TRBJ2-2; TRBD1 agrees at 10 bases. Germline assignment: CDR1 SGDLS and CDR2 YYNGEE. The CDR3 sequence is 14 residues long. V gave up 7 bases and J gave up 7 bases; unmatched junction bases: 7. The DNA for the CDR3 is TGTGCCAGCCGCGGACAGGGGGACGGCGGGGAGCTGTTTTTT. The encoded protein is CASRGQGDGGELFF.

The chain recombines TRBV7-9 with TRBJ1-5, with 8 nucleotides matching TRBD1. This CDR3 spans 14 amino acids. CDR1 SEHNR and CDR2 FQNEAQ come from the germline V gene (reference sequence). V lost 5 bases, J lost 1 base, and 1 base stayed unmatched. CDR3 nucleotide sequence: TGTGCCAGCAGCACAGGGGGAAGCAATCAGCCCCAGCATTTT. Protein product: CASSTGGSNQPQHF.